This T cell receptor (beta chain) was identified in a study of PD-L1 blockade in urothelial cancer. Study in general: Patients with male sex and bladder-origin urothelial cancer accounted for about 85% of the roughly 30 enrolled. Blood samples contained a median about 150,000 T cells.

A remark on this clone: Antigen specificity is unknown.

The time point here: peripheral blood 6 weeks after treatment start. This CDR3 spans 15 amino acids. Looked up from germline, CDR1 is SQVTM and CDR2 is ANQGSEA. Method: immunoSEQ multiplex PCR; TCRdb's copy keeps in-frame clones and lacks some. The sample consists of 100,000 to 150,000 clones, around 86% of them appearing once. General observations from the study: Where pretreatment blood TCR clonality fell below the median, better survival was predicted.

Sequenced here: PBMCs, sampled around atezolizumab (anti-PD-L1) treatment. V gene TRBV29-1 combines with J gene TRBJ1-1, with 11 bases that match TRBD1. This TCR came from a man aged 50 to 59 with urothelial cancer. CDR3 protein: CSANRDRGVGAEAFF. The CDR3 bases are TGCAGTGCAAACCGGGACAGGGGGGTCGGGGCTGAAGCTTTCTTT.